This T cell receptor beta chain is drawn from a study of graft-versus-host responses after intestinal transplantation. Points from the study as a whole: Recipient bone marrow held GvH clones, some seen earlier in ileum or blood. Allografts from individuals with graft-donor T cell macrochimerism displayed high graft-versus-host to host-versus-graft clonal ratios. Early post-transplant HvG declines showed an association with peak circulating GvH clone levels.

CDR1 is MNHNS, CDR2 SASEGT, per germline. The CDR3 totals 13 residues. V was pared by 6 bases and J by 9 bases, with 6 bases of the junction left unmatched. Sequenced by immunoSEQ multiplex PCR; TCRdb stores in-frame clones only, minus some. The sample lists around 110,000 clones, about 92% occurring once. As to this clone: The antigen is undetermined.

Material: unstimulated CD4+ T cells sorted from spleen or lymph node cells, obtained before transplant. The chain carries TRBV6-1 and TRBJ2-1, with 9 bases matching TRBD2. The origin of this receptor is a human donor who was the organ donor for an intestinal transplant. The CDR3 protein is CASRSGRISEQFF. The CDR3 region has the DNA TGTGCCAGCAGAAGCGGGAGGATCAGTGAGCAGTTCTTC.